This record looks at one T cell receptor (beta chain) sequence and its context. Its antigen is undetermined. This sample is part of a study of response to subunit inactivated influenza vaccine. Findings and limits, study-wide: It was the authors' suggestion that each seasonal influenza vaccination recruits few new T cells.

Using its own MiXCR run on the RT-PCR reads, TCRdb lists one record per CDR3 protein. The sample shows hundreds of thousands of distinct CDR3 sequences, around 14% of them seen only once. V gave up 1 base and J gave up 3 bases; unmatched junction bases: 8. CDR1 is LGHNA and CDR2 is YNFKEQ in the germline V gene. This CDR3 has 17 amino acids. The chain uses TRBV4-2 and TRBJ2-3; TRBD2 matches at 9 bases. The clonotype originates from a man aged 50 or older who received an inactivated influenza vaccine. This specimen was PBMCs from blood, taken 11 to 12 days after vaccination. In DNA, the CDR3 is TGTGCCAGCAGCCAAGCGGGGGCGGGAGGGTATACAGATACGCAGTATTTT. This translates into CASSQAGAGGYTDTQYF.